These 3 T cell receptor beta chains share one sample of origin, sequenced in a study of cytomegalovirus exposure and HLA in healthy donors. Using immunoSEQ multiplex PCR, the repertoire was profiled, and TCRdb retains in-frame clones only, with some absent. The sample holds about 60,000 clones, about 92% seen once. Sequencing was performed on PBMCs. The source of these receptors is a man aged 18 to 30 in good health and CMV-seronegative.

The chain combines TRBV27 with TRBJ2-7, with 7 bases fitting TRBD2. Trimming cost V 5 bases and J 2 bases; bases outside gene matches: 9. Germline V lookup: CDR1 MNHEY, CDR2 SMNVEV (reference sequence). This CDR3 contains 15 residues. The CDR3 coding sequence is TGTGCCAGCAGTAAATCCGGGGGGAGCACCTACGAGCAGTACTTC. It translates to CASSKSGGSTYEQYF.

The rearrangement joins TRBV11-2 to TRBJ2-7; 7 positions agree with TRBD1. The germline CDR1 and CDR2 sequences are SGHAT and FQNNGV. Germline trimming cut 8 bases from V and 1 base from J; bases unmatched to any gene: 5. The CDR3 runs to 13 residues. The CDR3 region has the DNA TGTGCCAGCGCCTTGGGACAGTCCTACGAGCAGTACTTC. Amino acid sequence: CASALGQSYEQYF.

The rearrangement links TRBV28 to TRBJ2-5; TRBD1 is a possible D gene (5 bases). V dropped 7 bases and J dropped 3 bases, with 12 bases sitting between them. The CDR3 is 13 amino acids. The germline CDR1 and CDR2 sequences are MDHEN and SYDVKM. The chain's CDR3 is CASNDRFKETQYF. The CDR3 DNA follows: TGTGCCAGCAACGACAGATTCAAAGAGACCCAGTACTTC.